The present TCR beta chain was sequenced within a study of T cells after posttransplantation cyclophosphamide. As to this clone: The antigen is not known.

Study results and limitations: Blood and skin or GI T cell repertoires showed limited TRB overlap. Recipient CMV seropositivity and CMV reactivation strongly tracked TRB clonality.

Clones were read by immunoSEQ multiplex PCR, and TCRdb kept only the in-frame ones, dropping some. The sample holds around 66,000 clones, about 93% seen once. The CDR3 sequence is 15 residues long. V lost 6 bases and J lost 4, with 15 bases in between. The germline gives CDR1 SGHAT, CDR2 FQNNGV. This receptor was taken from a woman in her 30s in good health and a related stem cell transplant donor. Sequenced material: PBMCs. V and J are TRBV11-2 and TRBJ1-4; D might be TRBD1 (5 bases). In nucleotides, the CDR3 is TGTGCCAGCAGTGACACGGGGGGTGGTAATGAAAAACTGTTTTTT. Its translation: CASSDTGGGNEKLFF.